The 7 T cell receptor beta chains listed next were all sequenced from one sample in a study of response to subunit inactivated influenza vaccine. TCRdb called the RT-PCR reads again in MiXCR, with one record for every CDR3 protein. Among under 200,000 distinct CDR3 sequences listed, approximately 11% were seen once. Sample: non-naive T cells sorted from PBMCs, taken 40 to 50 days after vaccination. The receptor source for this set is a man aged 50-60 years who received an inactivated influenza vaccine.

This clonotype was picked up many times. The chain uses TRBV7-8 and TRBJ2-7; weak D call: TRBD1 (5 bases). The CDR3 covers 15 residues. In germline, CDR1 is SGHVS, CDR2 FQNEAQ. Deletions cut 3 bases from V and 0 bases from J, with 12 bases between. CDR3 nucleotide sequence: TGTGCCAGCAGCTTTAGAGCAGGGCCCTCCTACGAGCAGTACTTC. This sequence encodes CASSFRAGPSYEQYF. Looking up the rest from reference TRBV7-8 and TRBJ2-7 gives the full variable domain: GAGVSQSPRYKVAKRGQDVALRCDPISGHVSLFWYQQALGQGPEFLTYFQNEAQLDKSGLPSDRFFAERPEGSVSTLKIQRTQQEDSAVYLCASSFRAGPSYEQYFGPGTRLTVT.

On this clonotype itself: A much larger clone lies a single base off, so this may be a read error. The genes are TRBV2 and TRBJ1-6; TRBD1 matches 11 bases. This CDR3 has 14 amino acids. Germline assignment: CDR1 SNHLY and CDR2 FYNNEI. DNA for the CDR3: TGTGCCAGCATCGGGACAGGGGGATTCTCACCCTTCCACTTT. Translated: CASIGTGGFSPFHF. The variable domain in full, completed from reference TRBV2 and TRBJ1-6, reads EPEVTQTPSHQVTQMGQEVILRCVPISNHLYFYWYRQILGQKVEFLVSFYNNEISEKSEIFDDQFSVERPDGSNFTLKIRSTKLEDSAMYFCASIGTGGFSPFHFGNGTRLTVT.

This clonotype was detected many times. The chain carries TRBV12-3 or TRBV12-4 and TRBJ1-2, with D tentatively TRBD1 (6 bases). This CDR3 contains 13 residues. The V gene lost 3 bases and the J gene lost 14 bases, with 19 bases spanning the gap. This chain's CDR3 is CASSFGIEGGRTF. The CDR3, as DNA: TGTGCCAGCAGTTTTGGGATCGAGGGGGGCAGGACCTTC.

This clonotype was counted only a few times. V gene TRBV20-1 combines with J gene TRBJ2-3; 11 positions match TRBD2. V shed 6 bases, J shed 12 bases, and the junction held 14 bases outside the gene matches. The CDR3 covers 14 residues. Germline V gene data show CDR1 as DFQATT and CDR2 as SNEGSKA (reference sequence). In DNA form, the CDR3 reads TGCAGTGCCCCCACTAGCGGGGGAAACAAGAATCAGTATTTT. Encoded protein: CSAPTSGGNKNQYF.

The V call is TRBV5-5, the J call TRBJ2-1, with a tentative D call TRBD2 (5 bases). In germline, CDR1 is SGHKS, CDR2 YYEKEE (reference sequence). The CDR3 loop spans 15 amino acids. Deletions cut 6 bases from V and 6 bases from J, with 19 bases between. CDR3: CASTLRGSSGNEQFF. CDR3 bases: TGTGCCAGCACGCTTCGAGGGTCCTCTGGCAATGAGCAGTTCTTC.

This clonotype was counted a few times. This chain connects TRBV4-2 to TRBJ2-2; D possibly corresponds to TRBD1 (6 bases). V lost 0 bases and J lost 4, with 12 bases in between. Per the germline V gene, CDR1 is LGHNA and CDR2 is YNFKEQ. This CDR3 region has 16 residues. The CDR3 DNA reads as TGTGCCAGCAGCCAAGATTTCACAGGGATCACCGGGGAGCTGTTTTTT. Translated: CASSQDFTGITGELFF.

This clonotype was seen more than once but under ten times. V and J are TRBV28 and TRBJ2-7; D is perhaps TRBD1 (5 bases). The germline V and J ends were trimmed by 6 bases and 6 bases, with 21 bases remaining between them. CDR1 MDHEN and CDR2 SYDVKM come from the germline V gene. The CDR3 contains 15 residues. This chain's CDR3 is CASSPPDSLGPEQYF. The CDR3 nucleotides are TGTGCCAGCAGCCCCCCCGACAGCTTGGGGCCCGAGCAGTACTTC. Drawing the rest from reference TRBV28 and TRBJ2-7, the complete variable domain is DVKVTQSSRYLVKRTGEKVFLECVQDMDHENMFWYRQDPGLGLRLIYFSYDVKMKEKGDIPEGYSVSREKKERFSLILESASTNQTSMYLCASSPPDSLGPEQYFGPGTRLTVT.